Presented here are 24 T cell receptor beta chains from one specimen sequenced in a study of cytomegalovirus exposure and HLA in healthy donors. The PCR employed 60 Vbeta primers together with 13 Jbeta primers. Only in-frame clones appear in the TCRdb table, and some are missing; sequencing was by immunoSEQ multiplex PCR. The sample lists 100,000 to 150,000 clones; about 81% were seen once. Sequenced: PBMCs. These receptors came from a woman between 50 and 59 years old in good health and CMV-seropositive.

The chain couples TRBV7-2 to TRBJ1-5; 7 bases are a match to TRBD1. Germline values: CDR1 SGHTA, CDR2 FQGNSA. After removal of 4 bases from V and 4 bases from J, the junction contained 7 bases not matched to a gene. CDR3 size: 15 residues. CDR3 in amino acids: CASSSQLQGNQPQHF. The DNA of the CDR3 is TGTGCCAGCAGCTCACAGTTACAGGGGAATCAGCCCCAGCATTTT.

V is TRBV10-3 and J is TRBJ1-2, with no clear D. The CDR3 has 14 amino acids. Trimming took 2 bases from V and 4 from J, leaving 11 bases between them. The V gene's germline CDR1 is ENHRY and CDR2 SYGVKD. This CDR3 is CAISEQELGYGYTF. The CDR3, as DNA: TGTGCCATCAGTGAGCAGGAATTGGGCTATGGCTACACCTTC.

V gene TRBV5-1 combines with J gene TRBJ2-5; 8 positions match TRBD2. Germline CDR1 is SGHRS and CDR2 is YFSETQ. The CDR3 extends over 15 amino acids. J was trimmed by 5 bases and V by 1 base; bases with no gene match: 7. CDR3 coding DNA: TGCGCCAGCAGCTTGCGCGAGCGGGGGACGGAGACCCAGTACTTC. Its protein product is CASSLRERGTETQYF.

The chain joins TRBV5-1 to TRBJ1-3; D is perhaps TRBD1 (5 bases). The V and J ends lost 7 bases and 4 bases respectively, with 24 bases between them. The CDR3 has 17 amino acids. Germline CDR1 and CDR2: SGHRS and YFSETQ. CDR3 in amino acids: CASLLGLGSSSGNTIYF. In DNA, the CDR3 is TGCGCCAGCTTATTGGGGCTCGGCAGCTCCTCAGGAAACACCATATATTTT.

The gene calls are TRBV7-9 and TRBJ1-1; no reliable D call. The CDR3 totals 13 residues. The ends were cut back, 2 bases at V and 6 bases at J, with 10 bases in the middle. Germline CDR1 reads SEHNR; CDR2 reads FQNEAQ (reference sequence). The CDR3 DNA reads as TGTGCCAGCAGCTTACAACAGACCCCTGAAGCTTTCTTT. Residues: CASSLQQTPEAFF.

V usage is TRBV13 and J usage is TRBJ2-3; 8 bases are a match to TRBD2. The V gene's germline CDR1 is PRHDT and CDR2 FYEKMQ (reference sequence). The CDR3 consists of 14 residues. Trimming took 8 bases from V and 3 from J; bases not matched to a gene: 7. As DNA, the CDR3 is TGTGCCAGCGGATCCGGGGGGGCTACAGATACGCAGTATTTT. Translation gives CASGSGGATDTQYF.

This sequence joins TRBV5-1 and TRBJ2-5; TRBD2 matches 15 bases. This CDR3 region has 16 residues. Trimming at V came to 4 bases and at J to 5 bases, leaving 6 bases not matched to a gene. Germline V CDR1 and CDR2: SGHRS, YFSETQ. The CDR3 DNA reads TGCGCCAGCAGCACGGGACTAGCGGGGGGTAGGGAGACCCAGTACTTC. As protein: CASSTGLAGGRETQYF.

The CDR3: CASSEKGAGAHFRETQYF. CDR3 DNA: TGTGCCAGCAGTGAAAAAGGGGCGGGGGCGCATTTTCGGGAGACCCAGTACTTC. This chain connects TRBV6-1 to TRBJ2-5; TRBD2 is a possible D gene (7 bases). Germline V gene sequence: CDR1 MNHNS, CDR2 SASEGT. Trimming shortened V by 2 bases and J by 5 bases, and 24 bases separated the two germline ends. The CDR3 is 18 residues long.

The chain joins TRBV4-1 to TRBJ2-7; D is undetermined. Per germline, CDR1 MGHRA and CDR2 YSYEKL. The CDR3 runs to 14 residues. The germline V and J ends were trimmed by 4 bases and 1 base, with 11 bases remaining between them. CDR3 nucleotide sequence: TGCGCCAGCAGCCTAACAGACGCTTCCTACGAGCAGTACTTC. It codes for CASSLTDASYEQYF.

The table lists this clone with a count of one. V usage is TRBV4-2 and J usage is TRBJ2-3; TRBD2 matches at 8 bases. The germline gives CDR1 LGHNA, CDR2 YNFKEQ. The length of the CDR3 is 16 residues. Trimming at V came to 2 bases and at J to 1 base, leaving 5 bases not matched to a gene. As DNA, the CDR3 is TGTGCCAGCAGCCAACAAAACGGGGGGGGCACAGATACGCAGTATTTT. Translation gives CASSQQNGGGTDTQYF.

The V gene is TRBV6-5, the J gene TRBJ1-5; weak D call: TRBD1 (5 bases). The CDR3 length is 14 residues. CDR1 and CDR2 (germline): MNHEY, SVGAGI. V was clipped by 2 bases and J by 6 bases, with 11 bases between them. The CDR3 DNA reads as TGTGCCAGCAGTTACAGCAGGGTGGGTCAGCCCCAGCATTTT. This gives the protein CASSYSRVGQPQHF.

This sequence joins TRBV5-1 and TRBJ2-3; TRBD2 matches at 8 bases. The V gene end was trimmed by 1 base and the J gene end by 6 bases; junction bases not matched to a gene: 7. The V gene's germline CDR1 is SGHRS and CDR2 YFSETQ. The CDR3 consists of 15 residues. The CDR3 DNA reads as TGCGCCAGCAGCTTGTCCGGGGGGGCCGGCGATACGCAGTATTTT. Residues: CASSLSGGAGDTQYF.

The chain couples TRBV2 to TRBJ2-5; D is possibly TRBD1 (5 bases). CDR3 length equals 14 residues. V was trimmed by 8 bases and J by 4 bases, leaving 17 bases between them. The V gene's germline CDR1 is SNHLY and CDR2 FYNNEI. The CDR3 region is CASSISWGGETQYF. In DNA, the CDR3 is TGTGCCAGCTCTATTTCGTGGGGCGGAGAGACCCAGTACTTC.

V gene TRBV2 combines with J gene TRBJ2-3, with 8 bases that match TRBD1. The CDR3 has 15 amino acids. With 7 bases clipped from V and 4 bases from J, the junction kept 10 bases outside the gene matches. Germline CDR1 reads SNHLY; CDR2 reads FYNNEI. The CDR3 reads CASTAGGGHPDTQYF. The CDR3 nucleotides read TGTGCCAGCACTGCAGGGGGCGGACACCCAGATACGCAGTATTTT.

The chain is built from TRBV10-3 and TRBJ2-7; D unresolved. CDR3 length: 14 amino acids. Germline V gene sequence: CDR1 ENHRY, CDR2 SYGVKD. Trimming left V 3 bases short and J 2 bases short, with 11 bases between. This CDR3 is CAISEGGGTYEQYF. CDR3 in DNA: TGTGCCATCAGTGAAGGTGGCGGAACCTACGAGCAGTACTTC.

This chain connects TRBV5-1 to TRBJ2-1, with D tentatively TRBD2 (6 bases). The CDR3 runs to 14 residues. Deletions cut 6 bases from V and 0 bases from J, with 10 bases between. Germline V gene lookup returns CDR1 SGHRS and CDR2 YFSETQ. Written as DNA, the CDR3 is TGCGCCAGCAAGCGGGTCAGCTCCTACAATGAGCAGTTCTTC. Translation gives CASKRVSSYNEQFF.

The rearrangement uses TRBV2 and TRBJ2-7; 7 positions match TRBD2. The J segment lost 3 bases and the V segment lost 6 bases, leaving 8 bases of the junction unmatched. This CDR3 is built from 14 residues. CDR1 SNHLY and CDR2 FYNNEI come from the germline V gene. In DNA form, the CDR3 reads TGTGCCAGCAGACGGACTAGTAGTTTCTACGAGCAGTACTTC. Its translation: CASRRTSSFYEQYF.

V is TRBV9 and J is TRBJ1-2; D possibly corresponds to TRBD1 (6 bases). The germline V and J ends were trimmed by 4 bases and 5 bases, with 18 bases remaining between them. The V gene's germline CDR1 is SGDLS and CDR2 YYNGEE. The CDR3 consists of 15 residues. The CDR3 sequence: CASSPLGGQSYGYTF. In DNA, the CDR3 is TGTGCCAGCAGCCCCCTGGGCGGACAGTCATATGGCTACACCTTC.

V gene TRBV29-1 combines with J gene TRBJ1-1; the D is unclear. The ends were cut back, 3 bases at V and 1 base at J, with 6 bases in the middle. Germline V CDR1 and CDR2: SQVTM, ANQGSEA. The CDR3 spans 12 residues. CDR3 amino acids: CSVDVKNTEAFF. The CDR3 DNA is TGCAGCGTTGATGTAAAGAACACTGAAGCTTTCTTT.

The chain employs TRBV5-6 and TRBJ2-5; weak D call: TRBD1 (6 bases). CDR3 length equals 13 residues. Trimming took off 1 base at V and 4 bases at J, with 8 bases between the two ends. Germline lookup yields CDR1 SGHDT and CDR2 YYEEEE. CDR3 region: CASSLFRGETQYF. In DNA form, the CDR3 reads TGTGCCAGCAGCTTGTTCAGGGGAGAGACCCAGTACTTC.

The chain couples TRBV2 to TRBJ2-1; D is uncertain. Germline V gene lookup returns CDR1 SNHLY and CDR2 FYNNEI. The V end lost 4 bases, the J end lost 9 bases, and 10 bases lay between the germline ends. The CDR3 contains 12 residues. CDR3 nucleotides: TGTGCCAGCAGTGCGGAAAGGAGTGAGCAGTTCTTC. Translating it yields CASSAERSEQFF.

This sequence joins TRBV7-2 and TRBJ2-1, with 9 bases identical to TRBD2. Trimming cost V 7 bases and J 7 bases; bases outside gene matches: 5. The CDR3 spans 13 residues. CDR1 and CDR2 from the germline V gene are SGHTA and FQGNSA. Here the CDR3 reads CASTFSGGNEQFF. The CDR3, as DNA: TGTGCCAGCACCTTTAGCGGGGGTAATGAGCAGTTCTTC.

This chain connects TRBV11-3 to TRBJ2-5; 7 nucleotides align to TRBD2. Germline values: CDR1 SGHNT, CDR2 YENEEA. The CDR3 runs 14 residues. V lost 3 bases to trimming and J lost 5 bases; unmatched junction nucleotides: 6. In nucleotides, the CDR3 is TGTGCCAGCAGCTTTCGGGGGGACGGGGAGACCCAGTACTTC. The encoded protein is CASSFRGDGETQYF.

The chain uses TRBV9 and TRBJ2-3; D is possibly TRBD1 (5 bases). CDR1 is SGDLS and CDR2 is YYNGEE in the germline V gene. CDR3 length: 14 amino acids. V lost 0 bases and J lost 0, with 5 bases in between. The CDR3 nucleotides are TGTGCCAGCAGCGTAGGGGGCAGCACAGATACGCAGTATTTT. Its protein is CASSVGGSTDTQYF. Variable domain in full (rest from reference TRBV9 and TRBJ2-3): DSGVTQTPKHLITATGQRVTLRCSPRSGDLSVYWYQQSLDQGLQFLIQYYNGEERAKGNILERFSAQQFPDLHSELNLSSLELGDSALYFCASSVGGSTDTQYFGPGTRLTVL.